The 30 T cell receptor beta chains below come from one sample, sequenced in a study of PD-1 blockade in classical Hodgkin lymphoma. All trial patients relapsed after autologous stem cell transplantation. Profiling relied on immunoSEQ multiplex PCR, and the TCRdb table lists in-frame clones only, not all of them. The sample shows 30,000 to 45,000 clones, approximately 86% of them seen only once. The sample in question was peripheral blood mononuclear cells (PBMCs), obtained before the second cycle of nivolumab. Receptor source: a human donor with classical Hodgkin lymphoma.

The genes are TRBV7-2 and TRBJ1-2; 9 bases are shared with TRBD1. J lost 9 bases, V lost 6 bases, and 11 bases had no gene match. Germline CDR1 is SGHTA and CDR2 is FQGNSA. This CDR3 spans 14 amino acids. The chain's CDR3 is CASRPGTGSARYTF. CDR3 in DNA: TGTGCCAGCAGGCCCGGGACAGGGTCCGCTCGCTACACCTTC.

The V gene is TRBV6-1, the J gene TRBJ2-7, with 15 bases that match TRBD2. The CDR3 has 20 amino acids. The V gene end was trimmed by 0 bases and the J gene end by 4 bases; junction bases not matched to a gene: 13. Germline lookup yields CDR1 MNHNS and CDR2 SASEGT. The DNA of the CDR3 is TGTGCCAGCAGTGAAGCTGCCCCGGGACTAGCGGGAGGCACTAAGTACGAGCAGTACTTC. Protein sequence: CASSEAAPGLAGGTKYEQYF.

As regards this clone: Additional DNA sequences in this sample encode the identical CDR3. The rearrangement links TRBV7-9 to TRBJ2-5; TRBD2 agrees at 10 bases. V gave up 4 bases and J gave up 5 bases; unmatched junction bases: 1. Germline loops: CDR1 SEHNR, CDR2 FQNEAQ (reference sequence). CDR3 length: 13 residues. The CDR3 spells CASSSSGSETQYF. As DNA, the CDR3 is TGTGCCAGCAGCTCTAGCGGGAGCGAGACCCAGTACTTC.

The V call is TRBV6-5, the J call TRBJ2-7, with D perhaps matching TRBD1 (6 bases). This CDR3 has 11 residues. Germline CDR1 MNHEY, CDR2 SVGAGI. The V gene lost 4 bases and the J gene lost 8 bases, with 9 bases spanning the gap. The DNA of the CDR3 is TGTGCCAGCAGTTTAACAGGGAAGCAGTACTTC. Protein sequence: CASSLTGKQYF.

The chain is built from TRBV9 and TRBJ2-1, with D unresolved. V lost 9 bases and J lost 5, with 24 bases in between. CDR1 and CDR2 from the germline V gene are SGDLS and YYNGEE. The CDR3 loop spans 16 amino acids. CDR3 sequence reads: CATWGGWLERDNEQFF. For the CDR3, the DNA is TGTGCCACCTGGGGTGGGTGGCTAGAAAGAGACAATGAGCAGTTCTTC.

In its sample, this clone is medium-sized. The rearrangement links TRBV9 to TRBJ2-1, with D perhaps TRBD2 (5 bases). V was clipped by 6 bases and J by 5 bases, with 9 bases between them. Looked up from germline, CDR1 is SGDLS and CDR2 is YYNGEE. The CDR3 consists of 12 residues. DNA of the CDR3: TGTGCCAGCAATGCCGGGGACAATGAGCAGTTCTTC. The encoded protein is CASNAGDNEQFF.

The chain recombines TRBV12-1 with TRBJ2-1; TRBD2 is the table's D call and was not checked against the DNA. TRBV12-1 is a known pseudogene. The CDR3 contains 14 residues. The DNA of the CDR3 is TGTGCCAGCAGCTGCGGGAGCCCTCGGGGGGAGCAGTTCTTC. Protein: CASSCGSPRGEQFF.

The rearrangement joins TRBV20-1 to TRBJ1-2; 7 bases agree with TRBD1. Germline lookup yields CDR1 DFQATT and CDR2 SNEGSKA (reference sequence). The V and J ends lost 3 bases and 5 bases, in that order; junction bases with no gene match: 0. The CDR3 sequence is 11 residues long. CDR3 loop: CSARTGYGYTF. The CDR3 DNA sequence: TGCAGTGCTAGGACAGGGTATGGCTACACCTTC.

The rearrangement links TRBV7-8 to TRBJ2-7, with D unclear. Germline values: CDR1 SGHVS, CDR2 FQNEAQ. The CDR3 covers 13 residues. V lost 5 bases and J 3 bases, leaving 11 bases between the germline ends. The CDR3 nucleotides are TGTGCCAGCAGCCCCGGACGAAACTACGAGCAGTACTTC. It is translated as CASSPGRNYEQYF.

The genes are TRBV10-1 and TRBJ2-7; possible D gene TRBD1, 5 bases. The V end was cut by 4 bases, the J end by 5 bases, with 21 bases between. The CDR3 has 16 residues. CDR1 is WNHNN and CDR2 is SYGVQD in the germline V gene (reference sequence). The DNA of the CDR3 is TGCGCCAGCAGTGGTTACCAACGGGCAGGGTTCAACGAGCAGTACTTC. It yields the protein CASSGYQRAGFNEQYF.

The chain employs TRBV2 and TRBJ1-5; D remains unclear. This CDR3 has 12 residues. Germline loops: CDR1 SNHLY, CDR2 FYNNEI. V dropped 5 bases and J dropped 4 bases, with 6 bases sitting between them. The CDR3 sequence: CASSLRNQPQHF. In nucleotides, the CDR3 is TGTGCCAGCAGTCTACGTAATCAGCCCCAGCATTTT. Complete variable domain (other parts from reference TRBV2 and TRBJ1-5): EPEVTQTPSHQVTQMGQEVILRCVPISNHLYFYWYRQILGQKVEFLVSFYNNEISEKSEIFDDQFSVERPDGSNFTLKIRSTKLEDSAMYFCASSLRNQPQHFGDGTRLSIL.

This clone was seen a single time. The chain uses TRBV7-3 and TRBJ2-2; D might be TRBD2 (7 bases). V lost 8 bases, J lost 2 bases, and 15 bases lay in between. There are 15 residues in the CDR3. The germline V gene encodes CDR1 SGHTA and CDR2 FQGTGA. Written as DNA, the CDR3 is TGTGCCAGCCGACATCGCGGGGGCAACACCGGGGAGCTGTTTTTT. Protein: CASRHRGGNTGELFF.

CDR3 coding DNA: TGTGCCAGCCTTAGCTTGGGAAAACGGAATGAAAAACTGTTTTTT. This gives the protein CASLSLGKRNEKLFF. The rearrangement links TRBV6-5 to TRBJ1-4; no firm D call. CDR1 and CDR2 from the germline V gene are MNHEY and SVGAGI. The CDR3 length is 15 residues. The V gene lost 8 bases and the J gene lost 5 bases, with 18 bases spanning the gap.

The V gene is TRBV11-2, the J gene TRBJ2-3; weak D call: TRBD1 (5 bases). CDR3 size: 13 residues. The germline V gene encodes CDR1 SGHAT and CDR2 FQNNGV. V was shortened by 10 bases and J by 2 bases, with 13 bases between the two germline ends. The CDR3 loop is CAISQGNTDTQYF. DNA for the CDR3: TGTGCCATCTCGCAGGGCAACACAGATACGCAGTATTTT. Full variable domain (missing parts from reference TRBV11-2 and TRBJ2-3): EAGVAQSPRYKIIEKRQSVAFWCNPISGHATLYWYQQILGQGPKLLIQFQNNGVVDDSQLPKDRFSAERLKGVDSTLKIQPAKLEDSAVYLCAISQGNTDTQYFGPGTRLTVL.

The chain recombines TRBV5-4 with TRBJ2-3, with D unresolved. The V gene lost 0 bases and the J gene lost 7 bases, with 15 bases spanning the gap. The CDR3 runs 15 residues. Looked up from germline, CDR1 is SGHNT and CDR2 is YYREEE (reference sequence). This chain's CDR3 is CASSLAGPTSNTQYF. CDR3 in DNA: TGTGCCAGCAGCTTGGCAGGCCCCACTTCTAATACGCAGTATTTT.

The rearrangement joins TRBV5-1 to TRBJ1-1; D is undetermined. V dropped 1 base and J dropped 0 bases, with 13 bases sitting between them. CDR1 SGHRS and CDR2 YFSETQ come from the germline V gene. The CDR3 is 16 residues long. CDR3 in amino acids: CASSLMAATMNTEAFF. DNA of the CDR3: TGCGCCAGCAGCTTGATGGCAGCGACCATGAACACTGAAGCTTTCTTT. Complete variable domain (other parts from reference TRBV5-1 and TRBJ1-1): KAGVTQTPRYLIKTRGQQVTLSCSPISGHRSVSWYQQTPGQGLQFLFEYFSETQRNKGNFPGRFSGRQFSNSRSEMNVSTLELGDSALYLCASSLMAATMNTEAFFGQGTRLTVV.

In its sample, this clone was seen once. V usage is TRBV28 and J usage is TRBJ2-2; D call uncertain. CDR3 length: 14 amino acids. Germline V gene data show CDR1 as MDHEN and CDR2 as SYDVKM. V gave up 2 bases and J gave up 6 bases, with 10 bases separating them. The CDR3 DNA sequence: TGTGCCAGCAGTTTAATTGGCATCGCCGGGGAGCTGTTTTTT. Translating gives CASSLIGIAGELFF.

The chain combines TRBV10-3 with TRBJ2-3, with TRBD1 as a possible D gene (6 bases). Germline CDR1 ENHRY, CDR2 SYGVKD. The CDR3 contains 16 residues. V was shortened by 4 bases and J by 2 bases, with 16 bases between the two germline ends. CDR3 nucleotides: TGTGCCATCAGTGCGGGCATTGGGGGCTACACAGATACGCAGTATTTT. Protein product: CAISAGIGGYTDTQYF.

This clone was seen a few times. This chain joins TRBV9 and TRBJ2-7; D might be TRBD1 (5 bases). CDR1 SGDLS and CDR2 YYNGEE come from the germline V gene. This CDR3 is built from 15 residues. V lost 0 bases, J lost 4 bases, and 14 bases lay in between. CDR3 region: CASSVGQGIPYEQYF. CDR3 bases: TGTGCCAGCAGCGTAGGGCAGGGAATTCCGTACGAGCAGTACTTC.

With regard to this clone: Within the sample, other DNA sequences also encode this same CDR3. The rearrangement uses TRBV19 and TRBJ2-7; D assignment may be TRBD1 or TRBD2 (5 bases each). Trimming took 2 bases from V and 0 from J, leaving 17 bases between them. CDR3 length: 17 residues. Germline CDR1 reads LNHDA; CDR2 reads SQIVND (reference sequence). The CDR3 loop is CASSIPPRGGRSYEQYF. In DNA form, the CDR3 reads TGTGCCAGTAGTATACCGCCACGGGGCGGCCGCTCCTACGAGCAGTACTTC.

The V gene is TRBV6-1, the J gene TRBJ2-7; 10 bases match TRBD1. The germline CDR1 and CDR2 sequences are MNHNS and SASEGT. J gave up 5 bases and V 7 bases, and 11 bases lay outside the gene matches. CDR3 size: 15 residues. CDR3: CASKTGQGNYHEQYF. DNA for the CDR3: TGTGCCAGCAAGACGGGACAGGGGAACTACCACGAGCAGTACTTC.

The gene calls are TRBV7-2 and TRBJ2-6; 8 bases are a match to TRBD1. Germline V gene lookup returns CDR1 SGHTA and CDR2 FQGNSA. The CDR3 is 15 residues long. V dropped 5 bases and J dropped 1; count of bases not matched to a gene: 1. The CDR3 here is CASSTGGSGANVLTF. CDR3 DNA sequence: TGTGCCAGCAGCACAGGGGGATCTGGGGCCAACGTCCTGACTTTC.

The chain links TRBV7-9 to TRBJ2-7; D not certain. V lost 1 base and J lost 3, with 13 bases in between. The CDR3 runs to 15 residues. Germline V lookup: CDR1 SEHNR, CDR2 FQNEAQ (reference sequence). CDR3 bases: TGTGCCAGCAGCTTAGGCTCCCCCCTCCTCTACGAGCAGTACTTC. It translates to CASSLGSPLLYEQYF.

The CDR3 here is CASSYSERAPSYEQYF. The DNA of the CDR3 is TGTGCCAGCAGTTACTCGGAACGGGCACCATCCTACGAGCAGTACTTC. The chain recombines TRBV6-5 with TRBJ2-7, with unresolved D. V lost 0 bases and J 1 base, leaving 13 bases between the germline ends. The CDR3 spans 16 residues. The V gene's germline CDR1 is MNHEY and CDR2 SVGAGI.

This clone was seen just once. V and J are TRBV7-9 and TRBJ2-5, with unresolved D. V gave up 1 base and J gave up 4 bases, with 10 bases separating them. Per germline, CDR1 SEHNR and CDR2 FQNEAQ (reference sequence). The CDR3 runs 14 residues. The CDR3, as DNA: TGTGCCAGCAGCTTAGGGTTGTCAGCAGAGACCCAGTACTTC. Its translation is CASSLGLSAETQYF.

CDR3 nucleotide sequence: TGCGCCAGCAGCAAGCCACAGGGGGATCCCCTCAATCAGCCCCAGCATTTT. Amino acids: CASSKPQGDPLNQPQHF. The rearrangement links TRBV4-1 to TRBJ1-5; 8 bases are shared with TRBD1. The length of the CDR3 is 17 residues. CDR1 and CDR2 from the germline V gene are MGHRA and YSYEKL. V trimming: 5 bases; J trimming: 3 bases; junction bases outside the gene matches: 12.

This chain joins TRBV7-9 and TRBJ2-5, with D perhaps matching TRBD2 (5 bases). The DNA end favors TRBJ2-7, so the J call may be wrong. From germline, CDR1 is SEHNR and CDR2 FQNEAQ (reference sequence). The CDR3 loop spans 15 amino acids. The CDR3 DNA reads as TGTGCCAGCAGCCCGACGAGGGAATGGTCCTACGAGCAGTACTTC. Protein sequence: CASSPTREWSYEQYF.

This clone appeared once. V and J are TRBV9 and TRBJ2-3; TRBD2 matches 12 bases. The germline V gene has CDR1 SGDLS and CDR2 YYNGEE. This CDR3 comprises 16 residues. V was pared by 3 bases and J by 8 bases, with 10 bases of the junction left unmatched. The CDR3 reads CASSAIWLAGGGTQYF. The CDR3, as DNA: TGTGCCAGCAGCGCAATATGGCTAGCGGGAGGGGGTACGCAGTATTTT.

This chain links TRBV19 with TRBJ2-7; TRBD1 might be the D (5 bases). Germline values: CDR1 LNHDA, CDR2 SQIVND (reference sequence). The CDR3 is 14 amino acids. V dropped 3 bases and J dropped 5 bases, with 14 bases sitting between them. The CDR3, as DNA: TGTGCCAGTAGTATGCGACAGCTAAGCCACGAGCAGTACTTC. Its translation: CASSMRQLSHEQYF.

V gene TRBV28 combines with J gene TRBJ1-1; D unresolved. The CDR3 sequence is 16 residues long. V was trimmed by 7 bases and J by 0 bases, leaving 18 bases between them. CDR1 MDHEN and CDR2 SYDVKM come from the germline V gene. The CDR3 nucleotides read TGTGCCAGCATCCCGCCGGCAGCTTACATGAACACTGAAGCTTTCTTT. Translation: CASIPPAAYMNTEAFF.